This T cell receptor (beta chain) was retrieved from a study of blood T cell repertoires in COVID-19. A few counts support this clone. Produced via immunoSEQ multiplex PCR; TCRdb's table is partial and in-frame only. The profile shows around 250,000 clones, over 70% of them singletons. This TCR was recovered from a man older than 75 with acute or convalescent COVID-19. The material sequenced was peripheral blood.

The CDR3 region has the DNA TGTGCCAGCTTCGACAGGGGTTATGGCTACACCTTC. Translation: CASFDRGYGYTF. The chain combines TRBV6-4 with TRBJ1-2, with 8 nucleotides matching TRBD1. The CDR3 covers 12 residues. Losses at the gene ends were 8 bases for V and 5 bases for J; bases not matched to a gene: 4. The germline gives CDR1 MRHNA, CDR2 SNTAGT.